This passage covers 32 T cell receptor beta chains from one sample sequenced in a study of CD8+CD57+ T cells in acquired aplastic anemia. The template used for profiling TCR beta VDJ and CDR3 was genomic DNA. TCRdb re-called the reads with MiXCR, one entry per CDR3 protein. Among hundreds of thousands of distinct CDR3 sequences, about two thirds were seen once, and the ten largest hold 4%. The sequencing input was sorted CD4+, CD8+, or CD8+CD57+ T cells (not recorded which) from PBMCs. The receptors were sampled from a human donor in good health, serving as a control.

This clonotype was observed a single time. A much larger clone differs by one base, so this may be a read error. The chain employs TRBV6-1 and TRBJ1-2; D may be TRBD1 (5 bases). CDR1 MNHNS and CDR2 SASEGT come from the germline V gene. Trimming cost V 4 bases and J 8 bases, with 23 bases left between them. This CDR3 is built from 16 residues. CDR3 bases: TGTGCCAGCAGTGGAGCGTACTTCAGAGCATCAGGGGGCTACACCTTC. Translating it yields CASSGAYFRASGGYTF.

The chain combines TRBV4-2 with TRBJ1-2; D ambiguous. V gave up 2 bases and J gave up 5 bases, with 9 bases separating them. This CDR3 contains 13 residues. The germline V gene has CDR1 LGHNA and CDR2 YNFKEQ. The CDR3 DNA is TGTGCCAGCAGCCAATCCGGGCGTTATGGCTACACCTTC. Residues: CASSQSGRYGYTF.

Regarding this clonotype: A junction boundary mismatches the germline segment, possibly from a read error. V is TRBV2 and J is TRBJ1-5, with D perhaps matching TRBD1 (6 bases). CDR3 size: 11 residues. Germline CDR1 reads SNHLY; CDR2 reads FYNNEI. The CDR3 reads CASSEARTALF. The CDR3, as DNA: TGTGCCAGCAGTGAGGCCAGGACAGCCTTGTTT.

Comments on this clonotype: No conserved phenylalanine or tryptophan ends this CDR3, so it is likely a read error. The limits of the CDR3 on the DNA are not certain, so only TCRdb's listed CDR3 is given. The V call is TRBV7-9, the J call TRBJ1-2. Per germline, CDR1 SEHNR and CDR2 FQNEAQ (reference sequence). The CDR3 is 13 residues long, counting both termini. The CDR3 spells CASSGGASISYSC.

Of note for this clonotype: As the CDR3 is not closed by the conserved phenylalanine or tryptophan, this likely results from a read error. The DNA is omitted, as the CDR3 cannot be located on it reliably, and the CDR3 follows TCRdb's listing. This chain joins TRBV7-3 and TRBJ1-1. Per the germline V gene, CDR1 is SGHTA and CDR2 is FQGTGA. The CDR3 numbers 13 amino acids, ends counted. This CDR3 reads CASSLNGEGEQFC.

Worth noting for this clonotype: At one boundary the junction diverges from the germline segment, which might be a read error. The chain couples TRBV7-9 to TRBJ2-5, with D perhaps TRBD1 or TRBD2 (5 bases each). Germline CDR1 is SEHNR and CDR2 is FQNEAQ (reference sequence). The CDR3 runs 13 residues. This CDR3 is CASSSGPVQKHHF. The CDR3 DNA reads TGTGCCAGCAGCTCGGGACCCGTCCAAAAGCACCACTTC.

This clonotype showed up just a few times. The junction differs from germline at one of its ends, possibly a read error. This chain connects TRBV4-2 to TRBJ1-5; the match to TRBD1 covers 8 bases. Germline V gene data show CDR1 as LGHNA and CDR2 as YNFKEQ. This CDR3 has 15 residues. The DNA of the CDR3 is TGTGCCACCAGCACGACAGGGGATAGCAATCAGCCCCAGCATTTT. This encodes CATSTTGDSNQPQHF.

On this clonotype: The CDR3 does not end in the conserved phenylalanine or tryptophan, so this is likely a read error. The chain links TRBV10-1 to TRBJ1-2, with TRBD1 matching over 8 bases. Germline V gene sequence: CDR1 WNHNN, CDR2 SYGVQD (reference sequence). This CDR3 contains 16 residues. CDR3 residues: CASSQSTGDLNYGYTS. The CDR3 DNA reads TGTGCCAGCAGCCAGTCGACAGGGGACCTTAACTATGGCTACACCTCC.

In regard to this clonotype: The junction departs from the called germline gene at one end, perhaps through a read error. This chain links TRBV14 with TRBJ2-7; D is unclear. The CDR3 sequence is 13 residues long. Germline V gene data show CDR1 as SGHDN and CDR2 as FVKESK. CDR3 residues: CASSRGPHSEQYF. The CDR3 DNA follows: TGCGCCAGCAGCCGAGGACCACACTCCGAGCAGTACTTT.

A note on this clonotype: One end of the junction is discordant with germline, which a read error may explain. The gene calls are TRBV10-3 and TRBJ2-2; 7 positions agree with TRBD1. This CDR3 is 15 amino acids long. The V gene's germline CDR1 is ENHRY and CDR2 SYGVKD. The CDR3 DNA reads TGTGCCATCAGTGGGGACAGTCTAGGCACCGGGGAGCTTGTTTTT. Translation: CAISGDSLGTGELVF.

There are many counts of this clonotype. The J gene is TRBJ2-5, the V gene TRBV12-3 or TRBV12-4, with TRBD1 as a possible D gene (6 bases). The CDR3 is 13 residues long. V gave up 6 bases and J gave up 5 bases, with 13 bases separating them. This chain's CDR3 is CASSDTGMETQYF. Here the CDR3 DNA reads TGTGCCAGCAGCGATACAGGGATGGAGACCCAGTACTTC.

This clonotype was seen at least ten times. A read error is possible here, since a much larger clone lies one base away. The chain carries TRBV15 and TRBJ1-1; the D is unclear. The germline V gene has CDR1 LNHNV and CDR2 YYDKDF (reference sequence). The V and J ends lost 1 base and 6 bases respectively, with 6 bases between them. The CDR3 contains 12 residues. The CDR3 sequence is CATSRGYAEAFF. CDR3 in DNA: TGTGCCACCAGCAGAGGTTACGCTGAAGCTTTCTTT.

Ten or more counts support this clonotype. The chain joins TRBV7-3 to TRBJ2-1; D tentatively reads TRBD1 or TRBD2 (5 bases each). The CDR3 runs 17 residues. The germline gives CDR1 SGHTA, CDR2 FQGTGA. V was pared by 1 base and J by 2 bases, with 15 bases between. The DNA for the CDR3 is TGTGCCAGCAGCTTAAGGTTAAGGGACCCTCCCTACAATGAGCAGTTCTTC. Its translation is CASSLRLRDPPYNEQFF.

For this clonotype: One end of the junction is discordant with germline, which a read error may explain. The V gene is TRBV7-6, the J gene TRBJ1-6; D is ambiguous. Germline V gene data show CDR1 as SGHVS and CDR2 as FNYEAQ. This CDR3 is 14 amino acids long. The CDR3 DNA reads as TGTGCCAGCAGCAACAGAGTCGCCCGCGAGCAGCACTTCTTT. Translated: CASSNRVAREQHFF.

The rearrangement links TRBV20-1 to TRBJ1-6, with no clear D. CDR3 length: 15 residues. The germline CDR1 and CDR2 sequences are DFQATT and SNEGSKA (reference sequence). Trimming stripped 3 bases from V and 6 bases from J, with 15 bases between. The DNA of the CDR3 is TGCAGTGCTAGGTCCAGGCTACCTGCTAATTCACCCCTCCACTTT. It codes for CSARSRLPANSPLHF.

V gene TRBV7-3 combines with J gene TRBJ2-2; 7 bases agree with TRBD2. Unmatched junction bases numbered 3, after V lost 2 bases and J lost 0 bases. The CDR3 runs to 16 residues. The germline gives CDR1 SGHTA, CDR2 FQGTGA. The CDR3 DNA sequence: TGTGCCAGCAGCTTAGCGGGAGCCACGAACACCGGGGAGCTGTTTTTT. Encoded protein: CASSLAGATNTGELFF.

Comment on this clonotype: This CDR3 fails to terminate in the conserved phenylalanine or tryptophan, so it likely reflects a read error. The limits of the CDR3 on the DNA are not certain, so only TCRdb's listed CDR3 is given. This chain uses TRBV7-2 with TRBJ2-5; no check of the table's D call, TRBD1, against the DNA was made. Germline lookup yields CDR1 SGHTA and CDR2 FQGNSA. The CDR3 sequence runs 13 residues, both termini included. The CDR3 loop is CASSVTGGSYNEQ.

This clonotype was observed many times. This sequence joins TRBV20-1 and TRBJ1-2; D possibly corresponds to TRBD1 (5 bases). Trimming took off 5 bases at V and 0 bases at J, with 13 bases between the two ends. From germline, CDR1 is DFQATT and CDR2 SNEGSKA (reference sequence). This CDR3 is built from 14 residues. The CDR3 region is CSAEFRVSNYGYTF. DNA of the CDR3: TGCAGTGCTGAATTCAGGGTTTCTAACTATGGCTACACCTTC.

Turning to this clonotype: Being one base from a much bigger clone, this may be a read error. The rearrangement uses TRBV4-1 and TRBJ1-4, with D maybe TRBD1 (5 bases). The CDR3 has 15 residues. Trimming removed 1 base from V and 5 bases from J, with 11 bases in between. In germline, CDR1 is MGHRA, CDR2 YSYEKL. The chain's CDR3 is CASSQAGGKNEKLFF. DNA of the CDR3: TGCGCCAGCAGCCAAGCGGGGGGGAAAAATGAAAAACTGTTTTTT.

V is TRBV12-3 or TRBV12-4 and J is TRBJ2-5, with 8 positions matching TRBD1. This CDR3 spans 14 amino acids. The ends lost 5 bases at V and 0 bases at J; junction bases unmatched: 2. The CDR3 sequence is CASSRDRNQETQYF. The CDR3 region has the DNA TGTGCCAGCAGTCGGGACAGGAACCAAGAGACCCAGTACTTC.

As to this clonotype: Its ends do not fully match the called genes, so a read error is possible. This chain links TRBV7-2 with TRBJ2-5; possible D gene TRBD2, 5 bases. Per the germline V gene, CDR1 is SGHTA and CDR2 is FQGNSA. This CDR3 comprises 14 residues. CDR3 coding DNA: TGTGCCACCAACAGAGGGAAAGAGAGGGAGATCCTCACATTC. It is translated as CATNRGKEREILTF.

For this clonotype: One end of the junction varies from germline; a read error may be responsible. This chain uses TRBV7-9 with TRBJ2-1; unclear D gene. The CDR3 is 13 amino acids. Germline V gene sequence: CDR1 SEHNR, CDR2 FQNEAQ (reference sequence). The CDR3 is CASSRLSGDEQFF. CDR3 nucleotides: TGCGCCAGCAGCCGGCTGTCAGGCGATGAGCAGTTCTTC.

The chain joins TRBV15 to TRBJ2-7; the match to TRBD1 covers 8 bases. The DNA matches TRBJ2-5 better at its end, which makes the J call doubtful. The germline V gene has CDR1 LNHNV and CDR2 YYDKDF (reference sequence). CDR3 length: 14 amino acids. This CDR3 is CASSPTGDQETQYF. CDR3 in DNA: TGTGCCAGCAGTCCGACAGGGGACCAAGAGACCCAGTACTTC.

The chain is built from TRBV7-2 and TRBJ1-1, with 7 bases that match TRBD1. The length of the CDR3 is 15 residues. Per germline, CDR1 SGHTA and CDR2 FQGNSA. Losses at the gene ends were 5 bases for V and 11 bases for J; bases not matched to a gene: 17. CDR3 protein: CASSTRQGENSGAFF. DNA for the CDR3: TGTGCCAGCAGCACTAGACAGGGAGAAAACTCTGGGGCTTTCTTT. Combining the CDR3 with reference TRBV7-2 and TRBJ1-1 gives the whole variable domain GAGVSQSPSNKVTEKGKDVELRCDPISGHTALYWYRQSLGQGLEFLIYFQGNSAPDKSGLPSDRFSAERTGGSVSTLTIQRTQQEDSAVYLCASSTRQGENSGAFFGQGTRLTVV.

In this sample, this clonotype turned up many times. This chain links TRBV11-2 with TRBJ2-7; D is unclear. Per the germline V gene, CDR1 is SGHAT and CDR2 is FQNNGV. The ends were cut back, 0 bases at V and 9 bases at J, with 12 bases in the middle. This CDR3 has 13 residues. Here the CDR3 reads CASSLDEELWQYF. CDR3 coding DNA: TGTGCCAGCAGCTTAGATGAGGAGTTATGGCAGTACTTC.

This clonotype was seen only once. The junction does not match germline at one end; this may be a read error. The rearrangement links TRBV7-2 to TRBJ2-7, with 7 nucleotides matching TRBD2. CDR3 length: 15 residues. Per the germline V gene, CDR1 is SGHTA and CDR2 is FQGNSA. The CDR3 sequence is CANSPRAGEQPQHYF. Written as DNA, the CDR3 is TGTGCCAACAGCCCCCGCGCGGGGGAGCAGCCCCAGCATTACTTC.

A single count supports this clonotype. The junction shows a germline mismatch at one end, possibly a read error. The chain recombines TRBV7-2 with TRBJ1-6; D possibly corresponds to TRBD1 (6 bases). Per the germline V gene, CDR1 is SGHTA and CDR2 is FQGNSA. This CDR3 comprises 14 residues. Here the CDR3 reads CASSLRGGPQHLGF. CDR3 bases: TGTGCCAGCAGCTTAAGGGGGGGGCCCCAGCACCTTGGTTTT. The full variable domain, rest sourced from reference TRBV7-2 and TRBJ1-6, is GAGVSQSPSNKVTEKGKDVELRCDPISGHTALYWYRQSLGQGLEFLIYFQGNSAPDKSGLPSDRFSAERTGGSVSTLTIQRTQQEDSAVYLCASSLRGGPQHLGFGNGTRLTVT.

This clonotype was observed once. The junction departs from the called germline gene at one end, perhaps through a read error. V is TRBV5-1 and J is TRBJ1-1; D uncertain. The CDR3 has 11 residues. CDR1 SGHRS and CDR2 YFSETQ come from the germline V gene. The CDR3 nucleotides are TGTGCCAGCAGCATGGTAGGTTCAAGGAACTTT. As protein: CASSMVGSRNF.

For this clonotype: At one of its ends the junction is not consistent with the germline gene, which may arise from a read error. This chain uses TRBV9 with TRBJ2-7; tentatively, D is TRBD2 (5 bases). Germline V gene data show CDR1 as SGDLS and CDR2 as YYNGEE. The CDR3 contains 14 residues. For the CDR3, the DNA is TGTGCCAGCAGCCTTTACTGGAGAGCCGGGGAGAGCAACTTC. Its translation: CASSLYWRAGESNF.

This clonotype was seen repeatedly, ten times or more. V and J are TRBV5-1 and TRBJ1-1, with D unresolved. CDR3 length: 14 amino acids. Between the trimmed V and J ends, which lost 2 bases and 2 bases, there was a span of 10 bases. The germline V gene has CDR1 SGHRS and CDR2 YFSETQ. CDR3 protein: CASSFSTGNTEAFF. In nucleotides, the CDR3 is TGCGCCAGCAGCTTCTCGACGGGCAACACTGAAGCTTTCTTT.

The chain links TRBV20-1 to TRBJ2-5, with D perhaps matching TRBD1 or TRBD2 (5 bases each). This CDR3 spans 12 amino acids. Deletions cut 1 base from V and 9 bases from J, with 12 bases between. The germline CDR1 and CDR2 sequences are DFQATT and SNEGSKA (reference sequence). The CDR3 loop is CSARVGSRAQYF. The CDR3 DNA follows: TGCAGTGCTAGAGTAGGGAGCAGGGCCCAGTACTTC.

This clonotype was seen a handful of times. V usage is TRBV7-8 and J usage is TRBJ1-1; possibly TRBD1 for D (6 bases). CDR1 and CDR2 (germline): SGHVS, FQNEAQ. The CDR3 is 14 residues long. Trimming removed 5 bases from V and 4 bases from J, with 14 bases in between. This chain's CDR3 is CASSVNRVSTEAFF. CDR3 DNA sequence: TGTGCCAGCAGCGTAAACAGGGTGAGCACTGAAGCTTTCTTT.